This T cell receptor beta chain was identified in a study of regulatory T cells in long-lasting Graves disease. Study details: Patients with new Graves' disease had used antithyroid drugs below 3 months.

Study-wide points: Persistent Graves' disease cases displayed lower TCR diversity than newly diagnosed ones. Patients with persistent disease showed a bias toward TRBV28, TRBJ1-2 and TRBJ2-5.

Time point defined: newly diagnosed GD, antithyroid drugs for less than 3 months. PBMC RNA was the source of the TCR library. The germline V gene encodes CDR1 MDHEN and CDR2 SYDVKM. CDR3 length: 16 residues. V was cut by 7 bases and J by 3 bases, with 18 bases left in between. CDR3 regions were amplified by Arm-PCR using iRepertoire HTBI primers to build TCR beta libraries. Each CDR3 protein gets one entry after TCRdb re-called the multiplex PCR reads with MiXCR. The data hold hundreds of thousands of distinct CDR3 sequences, with 15% to 20% observed a single time. There are many counts of this clonotype. The antigen is undetermined. These same data were also listed under a study on T cells in Graves' hyperthyroidism and ophthalmopathy.

This chain connects TRBV28 to TRBJ2-2, with D uncertain. Here the sequenced sample was peripheral blood mononuclear cells (PBMCs), taken at new diagnosis, from a patient treated with antithyroid drugs. The TCR comes from a middle-aged man with Graves disease. The CDR3 nucleotides read TGTGCCAGCACCATCGGTGGAACAGACTACACCGGGGAGCTGTTTTTT. It codes for CASTIGGTDYTGELFF.